These 19 T cell receptor beta chains originate from one sample sequenced in a study of blood T cells in healthy people across ages. Using a J-beta primer mix together with a sample-barcoded 5' primer, a second PCR was run for roughly 6 to 11 cycles. From the 5' RACE reads, TCRdb called clonotypes with MiXCR, one entry per CDR3 protein. The sample contains around 790,000 distinct CDR3 sequences, under 55% of which appear only once. Sequencing was performed on blood. The receptors were gathered from a man in his fifties or sixties in good health.

This clonotype has only one observation. V is TRBV20-1 and J is TRBJ2-3, with TRBD2 matching 10 bases. The CDR3 is 16 amino acids. The germline CDR1 and CDR2 sequences are DFQATT and SNEGSKA (reference sequence). Trimming took 6 bases from V and 2 from J; bases not matched to a gene: 11. CDR3 in amino acids: CSADQLAGKPTDTQYF. DNA for the CDR3: TGCAGTGCGGACCAACTAGCGGGGAAACCCACAGATACGCAGTATTTT.

The chain joins TRBV25-1 to TRBJ1-1, with a possible D match to TRBD1 (5 bases). The CDR3 is 15 residues long. The ends were cut back, 2 bases at V and 3 bases at J, with 13 bases in the middle. Germline CDR1 and CDR2: MGHDK and SYGVNS. The DNA for the CDR3 is TGTGCCAGCAGTGAAGTGGGGGGGAAGGACACTGAAGCTTTCTTT. Protein: CASSEVGGKDTEAFF.

The V call is TRBV7-3, the J call TRBJ2-6; D possibly corresponds to TRBD1 (6 bases). V was cut by 5 bases and J by 0 bases, with 20 bases left in between. Germline CDR1 is SGHTA and CDR2 is FQGTGA. This CDR3 has 19 amino acids. Written as DNA, the CDR3 is TGTGCCAGCAGCCCCAGTGCAGGACAGTGGAACTCTGGGGCCAACGTCCTGACTTTC. This encodes CASSPSAGQWNSGANVLTF.

The V and J genes are TRBV20-1 and TRBJ2-7, with D perhaps matching TRBD1 (5 bases). Germline V lookup: CDR1 DFQATT, CDR2 SNEGSKA (reference sequence). The CDR3 loop spans 13 amino acids. Deletions cut 4 bases from V and 3 bases from J, with 13 bases between. CDR3: CSAKVRAFYEQYF. The CDR3 nucleotides are TGCAGTGCTAAGGTCAGGGCCTTCTACGAGCAGTACTTC.

This clonotype came up a few times. This chain links TRBV20-1 with TRBJ2-3; tentative D call: TRBD2 (6 bases). CDR3 length equals 14 residues. Germline V gene sequence: CDR1 DFQATT, CDR2 SNEGSKA (reference sequence). Trimming cost V 0 bases and J 2 bases, with 9 bases left between them. In DNA form, the CDR3 reads TGCAGTGCTAGAGACAGGACTAACACAGATACGCAGTATTTT. It codes for CSARDRTNTDTQYF.

V usage is TRBV30 and J usage is TRBJ1-5; D not resolved. CDR1 is GTSNPN, CDR2 SVGIG, per germline (reference sequence). This CDR3 region has 14 residues. V gave up 0 bases and J gave up 0 bases, with 6 bases separating them. The CDR3 spells CAWSVRYSNQPQHF. For the CDR3, the DNA is TGTGCCTGGAGTGTAAGGTATAGCAATCAGCCCCAGCATTTT.

Only a few counts were recorded for this clonotype. This chain connects TRBV11-2 to TRBJ2-1, with 13 nucleotides matching TRBD2. Trimming took 1 base from V and 5 from J; bases not matched to a gene: 5. This CDR3 spans 17 amino acids. CDR1 is SGHAT and CDR2 is FQNNGV in the germline V gene. The chain's CDR3 is CASSLVGTSGKNNEQFF. The CDR3 DNA reads as TGTGCCAGCAGCTTAGTAGGGACTAGCGGGAAAAACAATGAGCAGTTCTTC.

The chain couples TRBV28 to TRBJ2-3; no clear D. V was cut by 4 bases and J by 5 bases, with 16 bases left in between. Germline V gene sequence: CDR1 MDHEN, CDR2 SYDVKM. The CDR3 consists of 15 residues. The CDR3 DNA sequence: TGTGCCAGCAGTTCGTCAATCCACAGTGGAGATACGCAGTATTTT. Protein product: CASSSSIHSGDTQYF.

In this sample, this clonotype turned up a few times. The chain joins TRBV2 to TRBJ1-6; D gene ambiguous. V was shortened by 4 bases and J by 7 bases, with 8 bases between the two germline ends. Germline V gene sequence: CDR1 SNHLY, CDR2 FYNNEI. This CDR3 is built from 13 residues. This CDR3 is CASSGDQNSPLHF. The CDR3 coding sequence is TGTGCCAGCAGTGGGGATCAGAATTCACCCCTCCACTTT.

The chain combines TRBV21-1 with TRBJ2-7; no DNA check was done on the table's D call, TRBD1. TRBV21-1 constitutes a pseudogene. The CDR3 runs 17 residues. The CDR3 nucleotides are TGTGCCAGCAGCAAAGCTAGGGGGCACCCAGGCCCCTACGAGCAGTACTTC. This gives the protein CASSKARGHPGPYEQYF.

The gene calls are TRBV5-1 and TRBJ2-7, with TRBD1 matching over 7 bases. The V gene end was trimmed by 4 bases and the J gene end by 0 bases; junction bases not matched to a gene: 13. The CDR3 length is 17 residues. Germline lookup yields CDR1 SGHRS and CDR2 YFSETQ. The CDR3 DNA sequence: TGCGCCAGCAGCCCACCGACAGGGCTTAATAACTCCTACGAGCAGTACTTC. This gives the protein CASSPPTGLNNSYEQYF.

This clonotype appeared a few times. The V call is TRBV11-2, the J call TRBJ2-7; 9 nucleotides agree with TRBD2. The J segment lost 2 bases and the V segment lost 3 bases, leaving 8 bases of the junction unmatched. Germline CDR1 reads SGHAT; CDR2 reads FQNNGV. CDR3 length: 16 amino acids. In DNA form, the CDR3 reads TGTGCCAGCAGCTTTGGTAGCGGGGGTCCAACCTACGAGCAGTACTTC. Encoded protein: CASSFGSGGPTYEQYF.

The chain joins TRBV20-1 to TRBJ2-7, with 8 bases matching TRBD2. The J call is in doubt because the DNA end fits TRBJ2-5 better. The CDR3 loop spans 12 amino acids. Per the germline V gene, CDR1 is DFQATT and CDR2 is SNEGSKA (reference sequence). DNA of the CDR3: TGCAGTCCCAGGACTAGCCCAGAGACCCAGTACTTC. It codes for CSPRTSPETQYF.

This clonotype has at least ten counts. The rearrangement joins TRBV29-1 to TRBJ2-1; TRBD2 aligns across 11 bases. This CDR3 has 14 amino acids. The germline V gene encodes CDR1 SQVTM and CDR2 ANQGSEA. Trimming removed 4 bases from V and 7 bases from J; junction bases left unmatched: 6. The CDR3 loop is CSVVAGGMRNEQFF. The CDR3 DNA reads as TGCAGCGTTGTAGCGGGGGGGATGAGAAATGAGCAGTTCTTC.

The chain employs TRBV7-8 and TRBJ2-6; D perhaps matches TRBD2 (7 bases). Trimming took 5 bases from V and 1 from J, leaving 21 bases between them. Germline values: CDR1 SGHVS, CDR2 FQNEAQ. The CDR3 length is 19 residues. The DNA for the CDR3 is TGTGCCAGCAGCCATGGGGGGGGGCAATTTTTTTCTGGGGCCAACGTCCTGACTTTC. Translation: CASSHGGGQFFSGANVLTF. Full variable domain (outside the CDR3, taken from reference TRBV7-8 and TRBJ2-6): GAGVSQSPRYKVAKRGQDVALRCDPISGHVSLFWYQQALGQGPEFLTYFQNEAQLDKSGLPSDRFFAERPEGSVSTLKIQRTQQEDSAVYLCASSHGGGQFFSGANVLTFGAGSRLTVL.

There are a few counts of this clonotype. CDR3 sequence: CASSYSSGGAFDKNIQYF. The CDR3 DNA is TGCGCCAGCAGCTACTCTAGCGGGGGGGCCTTCGACAAAAACATTCAGTACTTC. The V call is TRBV5-1, the J call TRBJ2-4; 12 bases align to TRBD2. Germline CDR1 is SGHRS and CDR2 is YFSETQ. J gave up 3 bases and V 3 bases, and 10 bases lay outside the gene matches. CDR3 length: 18 residues.

This clonotype showed up just a few times. V and J are TRBV15 and TRBJ2-7, with a weak D call TRBD2 (5 bases). Germline lookup yields CDR1 LNHNV and CDR2 YYDKDF (reference sequence). Trimming left V 0 bases short and J 3 bases short, with 12 bases between. The CDR3 contains 15 residues. CDR3 sequence (DNA): TGTGCCACCAGCAGAGATCTGTCGGCGGGCTACGAGCAGTACTTC. It specifies CATSRDLSAGYEQYF.

There are a few counts of this clonotype. The rearrangement joins TRBV25-1 to TRBJ2-1, with D unclear. Trimming cost V 6 bases and J 6 bases, with 12 bases left between them. The CDR3 totals 13 residues. Germline CDR1 reads MGHDK; CDR2 reads SYGVNS. CDR3 DNA sequence: TGTGCCAGCAGGGACCCCCGCTCCAATGAGCAGTTCTTC. It encodes CASRDPRSNEQFF. Full variable domain (outside the CDR3, taken from reference TRBV25-1 and TRBJ2-1): EADIYQTPRYLVIGTGKKITLECSQTMGHDKMYWYQQDPGMELHLIHYSYGVNSTEKGDLSSESTVSRIRTEHFPLTLESARPSHTSQYLCASRDPRSNEQFFGPGTRLTVL.

This clonotype came up once. The gene calls are TRBV11-2 and TRBJ2-3; 7 bases line up with TRBD2. The CDR3 runs to 15 residues. CDR1 SGHAT and CDR2 FQNNGV come from the germline V gene. V gave up 1 base and J gave up 2 bases; unmatched junction bases: 3. In nucleotides, the CDR3 is TGTGCCAGCAGCTTAGGCAGCGGGACCACAGATACGCAGTATTTT. Translating gives CASSLGSGTTDTQYF.